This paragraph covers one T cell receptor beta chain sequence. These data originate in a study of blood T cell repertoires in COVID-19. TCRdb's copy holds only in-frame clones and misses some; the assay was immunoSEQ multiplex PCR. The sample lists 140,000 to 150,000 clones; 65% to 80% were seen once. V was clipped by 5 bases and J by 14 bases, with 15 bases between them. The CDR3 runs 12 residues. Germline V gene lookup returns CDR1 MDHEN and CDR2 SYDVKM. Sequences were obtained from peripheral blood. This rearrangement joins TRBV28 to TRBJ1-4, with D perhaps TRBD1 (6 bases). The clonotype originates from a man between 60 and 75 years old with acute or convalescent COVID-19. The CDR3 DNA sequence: TGTGCCAGCAGTACCCAGGACAGACCGCTGTTTTTT. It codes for CASSTQDRPLFF.